A single sample gave rise to the 4 T cell receptor beta chains below, sequenced in a study of shared clonotypes between healthy human individuals. Sequenced by immunoSEQ multiplex PCR; TCRdb stores in-frame clones only, minus some. The table lists roughly 500,000 clones, 60% to 80% of them singletons, with about 12% in the top ten. The source material was PBMCs. The receptors come from a woman aged 40 to 50 in good health. Some clones in this sample may be carry-over from other donors' samples.

The chain employs TRBV25-1 and TRBJ1-1, with D possibly TRBD1 on 5 matching bases. The CDR3 has 14 amino acids. V dropped 2 bases and J dropped 5 bases, with 12 bases sitting between them. Germline V gives CDR1 MGHDK, CDR2 SYGVNS. As DNA, the CDR3 is TGTGCCAGCAGTGAAGGGCAGGGCTGGACTGAAGCTTTCTTT. This sequence encodes CASSEGQGWTEAFF.

The rearrangement joins TRBV11-2 to TRBJ2-2; D perhaps matches TRBD2 (6 bases). Trimming removed 6 bases at V and 0 bases at J, with 11 bases between. Germline V gives CDR1 SGHAT, CDR2 FQNNGV. The CDR3 is made up of 15 amino acids. CDR3 sequence reads: CASSRDSTNTGELFF. The CDR3 DNA follows: TGTGCCAGCAGTAGGGACTCAACGAACACCGGGGAGCTGTTTTTT.

J is TRBJ2-3 and V is TRBV30; 10 positions agree with TRBD2. After removal of 3 bases from V and 15 bases from J, the junction contained 9 bases not matched to a gene. Germline CDR1 and CDR2: GTSNPN and SVGIG (reference sequence). This CDR3 region has 12 residues. CDR3 DNA: TGTGCCTGGAGGGGGCCCGGGACTAGCGCTTATTTT. The encoded protein is CAWRGPGTSAYF.

The gene calls are TRBV6-1 and TRBJ1-3; D not resolved. Trimming cost V 1 base and J 1 base, with 8 bases left between them. The CDR3 has 15 residues. The germline gives CDR1 MNHNS, CDR2 SASEGT. Here the CDR3 DNA reads TGTGCCAGCAGTGAAGGGAGAGCGTCTGGAAACACCATATATTTT. It codes for CASSEGRASGNTIYF.